This is a list of T cell receptor beta chains from one sample in a study of cytomegalovirus exposure and HLA in healthy donors. Data came from immunoSEQ multiplex PCR; TCRdb stores just in-frame clones and leaves some out. The sample lists about 150,000 clones, around nine tenths seen once, with 2.5% to 3% in the top ten. The sample comprised PBMCs. Receptors originate from a man between 18 and 29 years old in good health and CMV-seronegative. The CDR3 runs from the conserved cysteine through the conserved F or W. A D gene is named only where the DNA matches it firmly. Size is omitted from some rows. Given values are once, few, many or a class for expanded clones.

TRBJ1-1 NA TRBV25-1 TRBD1 CASRTGEAEAFF TGTGCCAGCAGAACAGGGGAGGCTGAAGCTTTCTTT
TRBJ2-5 NA TRBV4-1 NA CASSQVWFEDSQETQYF TGCGCCAGCAGCCAAGTTTGGTTTGAGGACAGCCAAGAGACCCAGTACTTC
TRBJ1-2 few TRBV27 TRBD1 CASSSFRDRADYGYTF TGTGCCAGCAGTTCTTTCCGGGACAGGGCGGACTATGGCTACACCTTC
TRBJ2-5 NA TRBV15 TRBD2 CATSRDLGLVISQETQYF TGTGCCACCAGCAGAGATTTAGGACTAGTAATTTCCCAAGAGACCCAGTACTTC
TRBJ2-5 NA TRBV2 NA CASRDHGMSVEETQYF TGTGCCAGCAGAGATCACGGTATGAGTGTTGAAGAGACCCAGTACTTC
TRBJ1-1 NA TRBV19 NA CASSLFGGEVTEAFF TGTGCCAGTAGCCTCTTCGGGGGGGAGGTCACTGAAGCTTTCTTT
TRBJ1-5 NA TRBV19 NA CASSSREVDQPQHF TGTGCCAGTAGTTCCAGGGAGGTCGATCAGCCCCAGCATTTT
TRBJ1-1 once TRBV5-6 NA CASSGTGGAEAFF TGTGCCAGCAGCGGAACAGGTGGTGCTGAAGCTTTCTTT
TRBJ2-1 NA TRBV10-3 TRBD1 CAIRDRGSPNEQFF TGTGCCATCAGGGACAGGGGGTCACCCAATGAGCAGTTCTTC
TRBJ1-5 NA TRBV19 NA CASSPGVWEPQHF TGTGCCAGTAGCCCAGGGGTCTGGGAGCCCCAGCATTTT
TRBJ1-6 NA TRBV5-1 TRBD1 CASSHGQGQGSPLHF TGCGCCAGCAGCCACGGACAGGGGCAAGGGTCACCCCTCCACTTT
TRBJ2-3 once TRBV7-7 TRBD2 CASSQGLAESADTQYF TGTGCTAGCAGCCAGGGACTAGCGGAGTCCGCAGATACGCAGTATTTT
TRBJ1-1 once TRBV7-8 NA CASRRRGLNTEAFF TGTGCCAGCAGGCGGAGGGGCTTGAACACTGAAGCTTTCTTT
TRBJ2-5 NA TRBV7-2 TRBD2 CASSEKTSGTPYYETQYF TGTGCCAGCAGCGAGAAGACTAGCGGGACACCTTATTACGAGACCCAGTACTTC
TRBJ2-1 NA TRBV10-1 TRBD2 CASSESGTSGRHEQFF TGCGCCAGCAGTGAGTCTGGGACTAGCGGGAGACATGAGCAGTTCTTC
TRBJ1-5 NA TRBV27 NA CASSPNRSNQPQHF TGTGCCAGCAGTCCGAATCGGAGCAATCAGCCCCAGCATTTT
TRBJ1-1 NA TRBV28 TRBD1 CASSWGTGTAFF TGTGCCAGCAGTTGGGGGACAGGCACGGCTTTCTTT
TRBJ2-5 NA TRBV4-3 TRBD2 CASSQSRGYQETQYF TGCGCCAGCAGCCAATCGCGGGGGTACCAAGAGACCCAGTACTTC
TRBJ1-5 NA TRBV19 TRBD1 CASSPGQGLSQPQHF TGTGCCAGTAGCCCTGGACAGGGATTGAGTCAGCCCCAGCATTTT
TRBJ1-2 NA TRBV18 NA CASSPGSSDNNYGYTF TGTGCCAGCTCACCAGGGAGTTCAGATAATAACTATGGCTACACCTTC
TRBJ2-2 NA TRBV7-6 NA CASSPFHTGELFF TGTGCCAGCAGTCCATTTCACACCGGGGAGCTGTTTTTT
TRBJ2-3 NA TRBV6-4 TRBD2 CASSDGTSGGTDTQYF TGTGCCAGCAGTGACGGGACTAGCGGAGGCACAGATACGCAGTATTTT
TRBJ1-1 NA TRBV5-1 TRBD1 CASSPDRGNTEAFF TGCGCCAGCAGCCCCGACAGGGGCAACACTGAAGCTTTCTTT
TRBJ2-1 NA TRBV28 NA CASLGEYEQFF TGTGCCAGCTTGGGAGAGTATGAGCAGTTCTTC
TRBJ2-1 NA TRBV6-5 NA CASFSSYNEQFF TGTGCCAGCTTTAGCTCCTACAATGAGCAGTTCTTC
TRBJ2-3 NA TRBV15 TRBD2 CATSRAGLVGGTDTQYF TGTGCCACCAGCAGAGCGGGACTAGTTGGGGGCACAGATACGCAGTATTTT
TRBJ1-1 NA TRBV6-5 NA CASSPRANTEAFF TGTGCCAGCAGCCCCAGGGCGAACACTGAAGCTTTCTTT
TRBJ1-6 NA TRBV19 NA CASSISSFTDSPLHF TGTGCCAGTAGTATATCATCTTTCACGGATTCACCCCTCCACTTT
TRBJ2-7 NA TRBV4-2 NA CASSQARTVSYEQYF TGTGCCAGCAGCCAAGCTAGAACTGTCTCCTACGAGCAGTACTTC
TRBJ1-2 NA TRBV29-1 NA CSVGREVGYGYTF TGCAGCGTTGGGCGGGAGGTTGGCTATGGCTACACCTTC
TRBJ2-1 few TRBV7-9 NA CASSLLTRKNEQFF TGTGCCAGCAGCTTACTCACTCGAAAGAATGAGCAGTTCTTC
TRBJ1-4 NA TRBV10-1 NA CASSESVGANEKLFF TGCGCCAGCAGTGAATCCGTGGGGGCCAATGAAAAACTGTTTTTT
TRBJ2-3 NA TRBV15 TRBD2 CATSRSTSAGIRGQYF TGTGCCACCAGCAGATCGACTAGCGCGGGGATCCGTGGGCAGTATTTT
TRBJ2-7 few TRBV28 NA CASSFAMREQYF TGTGCCAGCAGTTTCGCAATGCGAGAGCAGTACTTC
TRBJ1-1 NA TRBV6-1 NA CASILEGVGEAFF TGTGCCAGCATTCTTGAGGGGGTAGGTGAAGCTTTCTTT
TRBJ1-5 NA TRBV6-5 NA CASSYSDGEQPQHF TGTGCCAGCAGTTACTCGGACGGGGAGCAGCCCCAGCATTTT
TRBJ1-3 NA TRBV7-2 NA CASSPHEPSSGNTIYF TGTGCCAGCAGCCCGCATGAGCCGAGCTCTGGAAACACCATATATTTT
TRBJ1-3 NA TRBV18 NA CASSPQRQIGGNTIYF TGTGCCAGCTCACCACAAAGACAGATTGGTGGAAACACCATATATTTT
TRBJ2-1 NA TRBV18 TRBD2 CASSPLAGSNNEQFF TGTGCCAGCTCACCCCTAGCGGGGAGCAACAATGAGCAGTTCTTC
TRBJ1-5 once TRBV27 TRBD1 CASSLGQPNQPQHF TGTGCCAGCAGTTTGGGACAGCCCAATCAGCCCCAGCATTTT
TRBJ1-1 NA TRBV19 NA CASTTLEGRAEAFF TGTGCCAGTACCACTTTGGAGGGACGGGCTGAAGCTTTCTTT
TRBJ2-3 NA TRBV11-3 NA CASSLVSGASDTQYF TGTGCCAGCAGCTTAGTATCAGGGGCCTCAGATACGCAGTATTTT
TRBJ1-1 NA TRBV6-5 NA CASSYSRGGNTEAFF TGTGCCAGCAGTTACTCGAGGGGGGGGAACACTGAAGCTTTCTTT
TRBJ1-2 NA TRBV6-5 NA CASWSASGAEGYTF TGTGCCAGCTGGTCAGCTTCTGGGGCGGAAGGCTACACCTTC
TRBJ2-7 NA TRBV6-5 NA CASSLTGGALYEQYF TGTGCCAGCAGCCTTACTGGGGGGGCCTTGTACGAGCAGTACTTC
TRBJ2-2 NA TRBV13 TRBD2 CASRQGLAANTGELFF TGTGCCAGCAGACAGGGACTAGCGGCAAACACCGGGGAGCTGTTTTTT
TRBJ2-7 NA TRBV6-6 NA CASSYSLDSSYEQYF TGTGCCAGCAGTTACTCACTCGATTCCTCCTACGAGCAGTACTTC
TRBJ1-2 NA TRBV5-1 TRBD1 CASSSRGTFNYGYTF TGCGCCAGCAGCTCCAGGGGGACCTTTAACTATGGCTACACCTTC
TRBJ1-2 NA TRBV19 NA CASSIKDSLYYGYTF TGTGCCAGTAGTATTAAGGACAGCCTCTACTATGGCTACACCTTC
TRBJ2-3 NA TRBV4-1 NA CASSPRVMGGYTQYF TGCGCCAGCAGCCCCCGCGTTATGGGAGGTTATACGCAGTATTTT
TRBJ1-5 NA TRBV5-8 NA CASSLRGRNQPQHF TGTGCCAGCAGCCTTAGGGGTCGCAATCAGCCCCAGCATTTT
TRBJ2-7 NA TRBV27 TRBD2 CASSPGLAALVEQYF TGTGCCAGCAGTCCCGGGCTAGCGGCCCTAGTCGAGCAGTACTTC
TRBJ2-1 NA TRBV30 TRBD2 CAWSPGGAGNEQFF TGTGCCTGGAGTCCCGGGGGGGCCGGGAATGAGCAGTTCTTC